One and the same sample provided the 19 T cell receptor beta chains below, sequenced in a study of T-cell reconstitution after alpha-beta-depleted transplantation in children. TCRbeta library preparation incorporated unique molecular identifiers. TCRdb passed the PCR reads through MiXCR, listing each CDR3 protein once. The sample includes about a million distinct CDR3 sequences, under 30% seen only once; the top ten take roughly 31%. Sequencing used PBMCs, mostly from graft donor cells, obtained 360 days after TCRalphabeta/CD19-depleted stem cell transplant. The receptors derive from a boy younger than two who had a stem cell transplant for SCID, so the T cells may come from the graft donor.

The V and J genes are TRBV27 and TRBJ2-6; 10 bases line up with TRBD1. Unmatched junction bases numbered 4, after V lost 2 bases and J lost 0 bases. The CDR3 loop spans 18 amino acids. Germline CDR1 MNHEY, CDR2 SMNVEV (reference sequence). CDR3 coding DNA: TGTGCCAGCAGTTTAGTAGGGACAGGGGTCTCTGGGGCCAACGTCCTGACTTTC. It translates to CASSLVGTGVSGANVLTF.

The V call is TRBV4-1, the J call TRBJ2-1, with TRBD1 matching over 12 bases. J gave up 6 bases and V 5 bases, and 11 bases lay outside the gene matches. This CDR3 contains 17 residues. The V gene's germline CDR1 is MGHRA and CDR2 YSYEKL. The CDR3 loop reads CASSKRVGQGATNEQFF. The CDR3 coding sequence is TGCGCCAGCAGCAAAAGGGTGGGACAGGGGGCGACCAATGAGCAGTTCTTC.

This clonotype was counted only a few times. The chain is built from TRBV20-1 and TRBJ1-5; 7 nucleotides line up with TRBD1. Per the germline V gene, CDR1 is DFQATT and CDR2 is SNEGSKA (reference sequence). The V gene end was trimmed by 4 bases and the J gene end by 1 base; junction bases not matched to a gene: 7. The CDR3 is 15 amino acids. CDR3 DNA: TGCAGTGCTAAACAGGGGTCCCCGAGCAATCAGCCCCAGCATTTT. Translation gives CSAKQGSPSNQPQHF.

The CDR3 nucleotides are TGTGCCAGCAGCTTGAAAACTAGCGGGGGGGGATTCGCCAGCTACAATGAGCAGTTCTTC. This sequence encodes CASSLKTSGGGFASYNEQFF. The rearrangement joins TRBV12-3 or TRBV12-4 to TRBJ2-1; 13 bases match TRBD2. CDR3 size: 20 residues. Trimming cost V 6 bases and J 3 bases; bases outside gene matches: 17.

Only a few counts were recorded for this clonotype. The chain employs TRBV12-3 or TRBV12-4 and TRBJ2-2, with D uncertain. There are 11 residues in the CDR3. Trimming took off 8 bases at V and 7 bases at J, with 8 bases between the two ends. CDR3 residues: CASGWGGELFF. CDR3 nucleotides: TGTGCCAGCGGGTGGGGCGGGGAGCTGTTTTTT.

V gene TRBV6-1 combines with J gene TRBJ2-3; D perhaps matches TRBD1 (5 bases). Germline-derived CDR1 and CDR2 are MNHNS and SASEGT. The CDR3 covers 16 residues. V was cut by 6 bases and J by 1 base, with 17 bases left in between. CDR3 nucleotide sequence: TGTGCCAGCAGCCCAATAGGGGCTATTGGCACAGATACGCAGTATTTT. It specifies CASSPIGAIGTDTQYF.

The rearrangement links TRBV30 to TRBJ1-5; D remains ambiguous. V was clipped by 0 bases and J by 3 bases, with 6 bases between them. The CDR3 sequence is 13 residues long. Germline CDR1 is GTSNPN and CDR2 is SVGIG (reference sequence). CDR3 residues: CAWSVGTNQPQHF. In DNA form, the CDR3 reads TGTGCCTGGAGTGTAGGTACCAATCAGCCCCAGCATTTT.

The chain uses TRBV7-9 and TRBJ2-3, with D uncertain. The germline V and J ends were trimmed by 1 base and 4 bases, with 12 bases remaining between them. The CDR3 is made up of 15 amino acids. Germline-derived CDR1 and CDR2 are SEHNR and FQNEAQ (reference sequence). CDR3 residues: CASSLVVGSADTQYF. The CDR3 nucleotides read TGTGCCAGCAGCTTAGTGGTTGGGTCGGCAGATACGCAGTATTTT.

V is TRBV20-1 and J is TRBJ1-2; maybe TRBD1 (6 bases). With 6 bases removed from V and 3 bases from J, the gap between germline ends came to 14 bases. The CDR3 sequence is 13 residues long. CDR1 and CDR2 (germline): DFQATT, SNEGSKA (reference sequence). The CDR3 DNA is TGCAGTGCCCCCGCAGGGGCCGACTATGGCTACACCTTC. Its protein is CSAPAGADYGYTF.

The chain recombines TRBV12-3 or TRBV12-4 with TRBJ2-1; the D gene is possibly TRBD2 (6 bases). The CDR3 spans 13 residues. Trimming cost V 6 bases and J 9 bases, with 15 bases left between them. The CDR3 nucleotides read TGTGCCAGCAGCCCCCGCCCCGGGAGTGAGCAGTTCTTC. This codes for CASSPRPGSEQFF.

V is TRBV5-1 and J is TRBJ2-7; unclear D gene. V lost 2 bases, J lost 5 bases, and 17 bases lay in between. Germline V CDR1 and CDR2: SGHRS, YFSETQ. CDR3 length: 15 amino acids. The CDR3 spells CASSFQFPLPHEQYF. The CDR3 DNA reads as TGCGCCAGCAGCTTTCAGTTTCCGCTACCCCACGAGCAGTACTTC.

This clonotype came up a few times. For the CDR3, the DNA is TGTGCCAGCAGTTTACCCCGGTGGGCGGGGGGATCATCCTACGAGCAGTACTTC. It codes for CASSLPRWAGGSSYEQYF. The gene calls are TRBV28 and TRBJ2-7, with 8 positions matching TRBD2. The length of the CDR3 is 18 residues. After removal of 2 bases from V and 1 base from J, the junction contained 13 bases not matched to a gene. Per the germline V gene, CDR1 is MDHEN and CDR2 is SYDVKM.

This clonotype turned up a few times. The J gene is TRBJ2-5, the V gene TRBV20-1, with TRBD2 matching 9 bases. Losses at the gene ends were 3 bases for V and 1 base for J; bases not matched to a gene: 9. The CDR3 totals 16 residues. From germline, CDR1 is DFQATT and CDR2 SNEGSKA (reference sequence). As DNA, the CDR3 is TGCAGTGCTAGGGAACCAAGCGGGGGGCCCCAAGAGACCCAGTACTTC. Its translation is CSAREPSGGPQETQYF.

The chain combines TRBV4-1 with TRBJ2-7; D is uncertain. Trimming left V 4 bases short and J 6 bases short, with 19 bases between. The CDR3 is 15 amino acids. Germline CDR1 MGHRA, CDR2 YSYEKL. The CDR3 sequence: CASSPLGPTISEQYF. CDR3 coding DNA: TGCGCCAGCAGCCCTCTTGGGCCAACAATTTCCGAGCAGTACTTC.

This clonotype has just a few counts. This chain links TRBV6-2 or TRBV6-3 with TRBJ2-5; perhaps TRBD2 as D (5 bases). This CDR3 has 16 residues. V was trimmed by 2 bases and J by 3 bases, leaving 16 bases between them. Germline lookup yields CDR1 MNHEY and CDR2 SVGEGT. The CDR3 DNA sequence: TGTGCCAGCAGTTACGTCTGGGCGGACTGGGAAGAGACCCAGTACTTC. Amino acid sequence: CASSYVWADWEETQYF.

There are a few counts of this clonotype. V is TRBV12-3 or TRBV12-4 and J is TRBJ2-1; a possible D gene is TRBD2 (6 bases). The CDR3 has 16 amino acids. Trimming took off 6 bases at V and 2 bases at J, with 17 bases between the two ends. CDR3 in amino acids: CASSPIGGAPYNEQFF. The CDR3 DNA reads as TGTGCCAGCAGCCCTATCGGAGGGGCGCCCTACAATGAGCAGTTCTTC.

The CDR3: CASSSGRKNYGYTF. CDR3 coding DNA: TGTGCCAGCAGTTCCGGACGGAAAAACTATGGCTACACCTTC. This chain joins TRBV12-3 or TRBV12-4 and TRBJ1-2; D is ambiguous. The CDR3 covers 14 residues. Trimming removed 4 bases at V and 2 bases at J, with 11 bases between.

The sample holds a few counts of this clonotype. The chain joins TRBV27 to TRBJ2-1, with 8 bases that match TRBD2. CDR3 size: 16 residues. The germline V gene encodes CDR1 MNHEY and CDR2 SMNVEV (reference sequence). J was trimmed by 4 bases and V by 1 base; bases with no gene match: 6. CDR3: CASSLYVGGGYNEQFF. DNA of the CDR3: TGTGCCAGCAGTTTATACGTCGGGGGGGGTTACAATGAGCAGTTCTTC.

V gene TRBV5-1 combines with J gene TRBJ1-1, with D possibly TRBD1 on 5 matching bases. Germline V gives CDR1 SGHRS, CDR2 YFSETQ. Trimming took off 1 base at V and 6 bases at J, with 34 bases between the two ends. This CDR3 spans 21 amino acids. The CDR3 DNA sequence: TGCGCCAGCAGCTTGTCCCCAGGCGGGACCCTAAAGAGGCCGTCCGGGTCTGAAGCTTTCTTT. It yields the protein CASSLSPGGTLKRPSGSEAFF.